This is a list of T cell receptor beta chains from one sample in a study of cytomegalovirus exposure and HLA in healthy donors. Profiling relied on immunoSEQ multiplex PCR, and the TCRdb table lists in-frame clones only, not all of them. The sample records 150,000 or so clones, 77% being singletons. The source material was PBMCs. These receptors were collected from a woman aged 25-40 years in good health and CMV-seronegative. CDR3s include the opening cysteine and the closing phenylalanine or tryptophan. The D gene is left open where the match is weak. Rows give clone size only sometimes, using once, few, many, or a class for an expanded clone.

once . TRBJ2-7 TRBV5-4 CASSAGGQGGSVEQYF TGTGCCAGCAGCGCGGGAGGTCAGGGGGGGTCTGTCGAGCAGTACTTC
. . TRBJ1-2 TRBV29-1 CSVFMNYGYPF TGCAGCGTTTTCATGAACTATGGCTACCCCTTC
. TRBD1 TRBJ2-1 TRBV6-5 CASRQHRGTYNEQFF TGTGCCAGCAGACAACACAGGGGGACATACAATGAGCAGTTCTTC
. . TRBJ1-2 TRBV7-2 CASSLAPGYGYTF TGTGCCAGCAGCTTAGCGCCGGGCTATGGCTACACCTTC
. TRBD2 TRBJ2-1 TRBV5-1 CASSLGMSGADNEQFF TGCGCCAGCAGCTTGGGGATGAGCGGGGCAGACAATGAGCAGTTCTTC
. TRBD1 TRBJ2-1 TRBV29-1 CSVRTGDSYNEQFF TGCAGCGTACGGACAGGGGATTCCTACAATGAGCAGTTCTTC
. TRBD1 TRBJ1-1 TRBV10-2 CASRTGGLEAFF TGCGCCAGTCGGACAGGGGGTCTGGAAGCTTTCTTT
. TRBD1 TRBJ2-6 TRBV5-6 CASSLPGQASGANVLTF TGTGCCAGCAGCTTGCCGGGACAGGCTTCTGGGGCCAACGTCCTGACTTTC
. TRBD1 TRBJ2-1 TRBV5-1 CASSPWDRSYNEQFF TGCGCCAGCAGCCCCTGGGACAGGTCTTACAATGAGCAGTTCTTC
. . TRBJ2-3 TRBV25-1 CASSTPGDTQYF TGTGCCAGCAGTACGCCGGGAGATACGCAGTATTTT
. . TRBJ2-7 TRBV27 CASSGVGGASDEQYF TGTGCCAGCAGTGGTGTTGGGGGGGCGAGCGACGAGCAGTACTTC
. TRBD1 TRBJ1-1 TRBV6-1 CASSRTGPTEAFF TGTGCCAGCAGCAGGACAGGGCCCACTGAAGCTTTCTTT
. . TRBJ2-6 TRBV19 CASSAVSGANVLTF TGTGCCAGTAGTGCAGTCTCTGGGGCCAACGTCCTGACTTTC
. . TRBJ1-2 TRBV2 CASSDLEGYYGYTF TGTGCCAGCAGTGATCTCGAGGGATACTATGGCTACACCTTC
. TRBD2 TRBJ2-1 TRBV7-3 CASSLQGLAGGSSYNEQFF TGTGCCAGCAGCTTACAGGGACTAGCGGGGGGTAGCTCCTACAATGAGCAGTTCTTC
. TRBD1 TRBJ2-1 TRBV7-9 CASSHGDRGNEQFF TGTGCCAGCAGCCACGGGGACAGGGGGAATGAGCAGTTCTTC
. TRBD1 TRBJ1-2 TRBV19 CASSSGQGSGGYTF TGTGCCAGTAGTTCCGGACAGGGGAGTGGTGGCTACACCTTC
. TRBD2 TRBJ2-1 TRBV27 CASSLTGTSGRAFPYNEQFF TGTGCCAGCAGTTTAACCGGGACTAGCGGGAGGGCCTTTCCCTACAATGAGCAGTTCTTC
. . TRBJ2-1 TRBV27 CASSWSRGLAEPYNEQFF TGTGCCAGCAGTTGGAGCCGAGGATTAGCGGAGCCCTACAATGAGCAGTTCTTC
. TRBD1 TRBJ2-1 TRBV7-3 CASSLRHPGQGSDNEQFF TGTGCCAGCAGCTTAAGGCACCCAGGACAGGGATCCGACAATGAGCAGTTCTTC
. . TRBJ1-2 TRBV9 CASTTGGYGYTF TGTGCCAGCACGACGGGGGGCTATGGCTACACCTTC
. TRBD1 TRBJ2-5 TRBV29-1 CSVERAGGSGETQYF TGCAGCGTTGAAAGGGCAGGGGGCTCCGGGGAGACCCAGTACTTC
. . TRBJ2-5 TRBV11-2 CASSLGAQETQYF TGTGCCAGCAGCTTGGGGGCCCAAGAGACCCAGTACTTC
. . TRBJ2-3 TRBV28 CASSPSTDTQYF TGTGCCAGCAGTCCGAGCACAGATACGCAGTATTTT
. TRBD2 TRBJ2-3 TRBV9 CASSPGLLESTDTQYF TGTGCCAGCAGCCCGGGACTACTCGAAAGCACAGATACGCAGTATTTT
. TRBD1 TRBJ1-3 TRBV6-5 CASSYSTGSGNTIYF TGTGCCAGCAGTTACTCGACAGGGTCTGGAAACACCATATATTTT
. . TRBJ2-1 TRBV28 CASSFPGVDEQFF TGTGCCAGCAGTTTCCCGGGAGTGGATGAGCAGTTCTTC
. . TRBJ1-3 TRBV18 CASSLRVPVGGNTIYF TGTGCCAGCTCACTCAGGGTACCCGTCGGGGGAAACACCATATATTTT
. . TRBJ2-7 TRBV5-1 CASSLALGQGRNEQYF TGCGCCAGCAGCTTGGCGTTGGGGCAGGGTCGGAACGAGCAGTACTTC
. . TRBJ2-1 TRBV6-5 CASSRLNNEQFF TGTGCCAGCAGTAGACTAAACAATGAGCAGTTCTTC
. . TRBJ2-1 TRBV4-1 CASSRSSRDEQFF TGCGCCAGCAGCCGAAGCTCAAGAGATGAGCAGTTCTTC
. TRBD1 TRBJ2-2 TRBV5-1 CASSKGTGTTGELFF TGCGCCAGCAGCAAAGGGACAGGAACCACCGGGGAGCTGTTTTTT
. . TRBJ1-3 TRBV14 CASSQGSGYGNTIYF TGTGCCAGCAGCCAAGGGTCAGGGTACGGAAACACCATATATTTT
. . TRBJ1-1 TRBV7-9 CASSLTGNTEAFF TGTGCCAGCAGCTTAACAGGGAACACTGAAGCTTTCTTT
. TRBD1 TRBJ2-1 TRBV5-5 CASSSRQGVTYNEQFF TGTGCCAGCAGCTCGAGGCAGGGGGTGACCTACAATGAGCAGTTCTTC
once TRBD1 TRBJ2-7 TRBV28 CASSLWRQGSEQYF TGTGCCAGCAGTTTATGGAGACAGGGTAGCGAGCAGTACTTC
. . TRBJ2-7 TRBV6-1 CASTDRLGEQYF TGTGCCAGCACAGACCGACTCGGCGAGCAGTACTTC
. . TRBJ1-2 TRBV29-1 CSVEVRDGYTF TGCAGCGTTGAAGTGCGGGATGGCTACACCTTC
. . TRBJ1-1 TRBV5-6 CASSTSGVLVDTEAFF TGTGCCAGCAGCACCTCAGGGGTACTGGTGGACACTGAAGCTTTCTTT
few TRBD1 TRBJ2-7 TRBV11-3 CASSRGGLEGYEQYF TGTGCCAGCAGCCGAGGGGGCCTAGAGGGTTACGAGCAGTACTTC
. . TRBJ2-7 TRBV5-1 CASSLLRGSEQYF TGCGCCAGCAGCTTGTTACGAGGGTCCGAGCAGTACTTC
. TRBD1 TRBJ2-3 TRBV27 CASSLSTGIVADTQYF TGTGCCAGCAGCCTATCGACAGGGATTGTGGCAGATACGCAGTATTTT
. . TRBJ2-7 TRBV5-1 CASSLFRFGEQYF TGCGCCAGCAGCTTGTTCAGGTTTGGGGAGCAGTACTTC
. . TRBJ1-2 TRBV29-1 CSVVTGPYGYPF TGCAGCGTTGTGACAGGCCCGTATGGCTACCCCTTC
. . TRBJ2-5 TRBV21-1 CASRRTQRQETQYF TGTGCCAGCAGAAGGACACAAAGACAAGAGACCCAGTACTTC
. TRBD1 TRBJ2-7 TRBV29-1 CSFTGTGSYEQYF TGCAGCTTCACCGGGACAGGGAGTTACGAGCAGTACTTC
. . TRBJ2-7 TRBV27 CASSSRADEQYF TGTGCCAGCAGCTCCAGGGCCGACGAGCAGTACTTC
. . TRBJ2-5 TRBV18 CASSPKSPSTETQYF TGTGCCAGCTCACCAAAGAGTCCATCAACTGAGACCCAGTACTTC
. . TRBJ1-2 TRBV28 CASSEQYLNYGYTF TGTGCCAGCAGTGAACAATATTTAAACTATGGCTACACCTTC
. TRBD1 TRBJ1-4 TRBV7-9 CASSSTGNEKLFF TGTGCCAGCAGCTCGACAGGGAATGAAAAACTGTTTTTT
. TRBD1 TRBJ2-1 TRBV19 CASMLTGIDEQFF TGTGCCAGTATGTTGACAGGGATTGATGAGCAGTTCTTC
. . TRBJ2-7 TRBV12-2 CASRSKPGLAYEQYF TGTGCAAGTCGCTCCAAGCCGGGACTCGCCTACGAGCAGTACTTC